This T cell receptor beta chain emerged from a study of T cell responses to AZD1222 COVID-19 vaccine. To note about this clone: Its antigen is still unknown.

In germline, CDR1 is MNHEY, CDR2 SMNVEV (reference sequence). The CDR3 is 15 amino acids. The J segment lost 8 bases and the V segment lost 4 bases, leaving 8 bases of the junction unmatched. Overall study findings and caveats: Samples come after the peak T cell response, not at day 14.

This table comes from immunoSEQ multiplex PCR, and its TCRdb copy is limited to in-frame clones, with some not included. The top ten hold about 4% of the sample, which has 150,000 or so clones, approximately 90% seen once. V and J are TRBV27 and TRBJ1-2, with 12 bases fitting TRBD1. The sequencing here drew on peripheral blood, taken 28 days after the second AZD1222 dose. This TCR derives from an adult who received the AZD1222 COVID-19 vaccine. The CDR3 spells CASSYQGQGARGYTF. In nucleotides, the CDR3 is TGTGCCAGCAGTTACCAGGGACAGGGGGCGAGGGGCTACACCTTC.